Listed below are T cell receptor beta chains from one sample, sequenced in a study of blood T cell repertoires in COVID-19. Assay used: immunoSEQ multiplex PCR; TCRdb lists only in-frame clones, some missing. The profile shows about 150,000 clones, around nine tenths of them singletons. The sample taken for sequencing was peripheral blood. The receptors were gathered from a human donor in a cohort sampled during active COVID-19. Each CDR3 is given with its conserved first and last residue. The D gene is left open where the match is weak. Clone size appears in some rows only: once, few, many, or a class for an expanded clone.

clone_size | j_call | v_call | d_call | cdr3_nt | cdr3_aa
. | TRBJ2-1 | TRBV2 | . | TGTGCCAGCAGTAAGGAGTACAATGAGCAGTTCTTC | CASSKEYNEQFF
once | TRBJ1-3 | TRBV7-2 | TRBD1 | TGTGCCAGCAGCTTGGGGACAGGGCTAAACACCATATATTTT | CASSLGTGLNTIYF
. | TRBJ2-2 | TRBV18 | TRBD2 | TGTGCCAGCTCACCAATAGCGGGGGCCTCCCAGTCGAACACCGGGGAGCTGTTTTTT | CASSPIAGASQSNTGELFF
. | TRBJ1-6 | TRBV5-1 | TRBD1 | TGCGCCAGCAGCCTTGGACAGGGGGACGGTTCACCCCTCCACTTT | CASSLGQGDGSPLHF
. | TRBJ2-7 | TRBV15 | . | TGTGCCACCAGCAGAGTATCGGGCTACGAGCAGTACTTC | CATSRVSGYEQYF
once | TRBJ1-6 | TRBV14 | . | TGTGCCAGCAGCCAAGAGTGGGGCTTACCCCTCCACTTT | CASSQEWGLPLHF
. | TRBJ2-7 | TRBV5-1 | TRBD1 | TGCGCCAGCAGCGAAGAGACAGGGTTGCCCTACGAGCAGTACTTC | CASSEETGLPYEQYF
. | TRBJ1-5 | TRBV6-2/TRBV6-3 | TRBD1 | TGTGCCAGCAGCGGGACAGGGGTTCAGCCCCAGCATTTT | CASSGTGVQPQHF
. | TRBJ1-1 | TRBV28 | . | TGTGCCAGCAGTTTAATAAGACAGCTGAACACTGAAGCTTTCTTT | CASSLIRQLNTEAFF
. | TRBJ1-2 | TRBV2 | TRBD1 | TGTGCCAGCAGTGACAGGACAGGGGCAACCTATGGCTACACCTTC | CASSDRTGATYGYTF
few | TRBJ2-7 | TRBV6-5 | TRBD1 | TGTGCCAGCAGCCGGACAGGATTCTCCTACGAGCAGTACTTC | CASSRTGFSYEQYF
once | TRBJ2-3 | TRBV19 | . | TGTGCCAGTAGTATTTTCTCAGGGCTTGCAGATACGCAGTATTTT | CASSIFSGLADTQYF
. | TRBJ2-2 | TRBV6-2/TRBV6-3 | . | TGTGCCAGCAGTTACCTCTCAGAGGAGGGCGGGGAGCTGTTTTTT | CASSYLSEEGGELFF
. | TRBJ2-2 | TRBV7-9 | TRBD2 | TGTGCCAGCAGCCCCGGGACTAGCGGGGGGCGGAACACCGGGGAGCTGTTTTTT | CASSPGTSGGRNTGELFF
. | TRBJ2-6 | TRBV5-1 | . | TGCGCCAGCAGCTTCGTGGGGACACAGGGCACTGGGGCCAACGTCCTGACTTTC | CASSFVGTQGTGANVLTF
. | TRBJ2-7 | TRBV14 | TRBD1 | TGTGCCAGCAGCCCTCAAGACGAACAGGGGCCACGAGACTACGAGCAGTACTTC | CASSPQDEQGPRDYEQYF
. | TRBJ2-7 | TRBV3-1/TRBV3-2 | . | TGTGCCAGCAGCCAAGACTGGGGGGTCAGCGGAGCGAGCTCCTACGAGCAGTACTTC | CASSQDWGVSGASSYEQYF
few | TRBJ2-7 | TRBV6-9 | TRBD1 | TGTGCCAGACAGGGGAGACACGAGCAGTACTTC | CARQGRHEQYF
. | TRBJ2-5 | TRBV6-2/TRBV6-3 | . | TGTGCCAGCAGTTACACCCGCCAGGGAGAGACCCAGTACTTC | CASSYTRQGETQYF
once | TRBJ1-6 | TRBV19 | . | TGTGCCAGTAGTGCTCCCGGGGGGGGAGCAGGGAATTCACCCCTCCACTTT | CASSAPGGGAGNSPLHF
. | TRBJ1-4 | TRBV9 | . | TGTGCCAGCAGCGTAGGATCAGGGTCTAATGAAAAACTGTTTTTT | CASSVGSGSNEKLFF
. | TRBJ2-2 | TRBV9 | TRBD2 | TGTGCCAGCAGCACTCCTACTAGCGGGAGTTACACCGGGGAGCTGTTTTTT | CASSTPTSGSYTGELFF
. | TRBJ2-7 | TRBV6-1 | . | TGTGCCAGCAGTGAATGGACAGTTTACGAGCAGTACTTC | CASSEWTVYEQYF
. | TRBJ1-1 | TRBV9 | . | TGTGCCAGCAGCGCCTTCCGGGGTACTAACACTGAAGCTTTCTTT | CASSAFRGTNTEAFF